One sample yielded the 28 T cell receptor beta chains listed below, sequenced in a study of post-analysis software for immune sequencing data. Findings and caveats of the study: When patients were compared with controls, 4 or 5 TRBV segments were more frequent, TRBV5-6, TRBV5-1 and TRBV20-1 among them.

cDNA libraries of TCR beta carried unique molecular identifiers. TCRdb called the PCR reads again in MiXCR, with one record for every CDR3 protein. The sample contains 750,000 to 950,000 distinct CDR3 sequences, 53% of which appear only once. Their antigens are not known. The sequencing sample was made of blood. All receptors come from a girl under 18 with multiple sclerosis.

This chain uses TRBV14 with TRBJ2-1; D not resolved. The CDR3 length is 13 residues. Trimming shortened V by 3 bases and J by 10 bases, and 13 bases separated the two germline ends. Germline CDR1 is SGHDN and CDR2 is FVKESK. The CDR3 here is CASSQSSWREQFF. In DNA, the CDR3 is TGTGCCAGCAGCCAGAGCTCTTGGCGGGAGCAGTTCTTC.

The chain recombines TRBV4-1 with TRBJ2-1; 11 bases agree with TRBD2. From germline, CDR1 is MGHRA and CDR2 YSYEKL. The trim removed 4 bases at V and 10 bases at J, leaving 9 bases unmatched. The CDR3 extends over 15 amino acids. The CDR3 spells CASSPLAGGPREQFF. The CDR3 nucleotides read TGCGCCAGCAGCCCCTTAGCGGGAGGGCCGCGGGAGCAGTTCTTC.

This clonotype was seen only once. The chain combines TRBV5-1 with TRBJ1-1, with no clear D. The CDR3 has 13 amino acids. Between the trimmed V and J ends, which lost 0 bases and 3 bases, there was a span of 6 bases. Germline CDR1 and CDR2: SGHRS and YFSETQ. This CDR3 reads CASSLDWDTEAFF. The CDR3 nucleotides are TGCGCCAGCAGCTTGGACTGGGACACTGAAGCTTTCTTT.

This clonotype showed up just once. The rearrangement links TRBV20-1 to TRBJ1-2, with D unclear. Trimming removed 5 bases at V and 4 bases at J, with 17 bases between. Germline assignment: CDR1 DFQATT and CDR2 SNEGSKA (reference sequence). CDR3 length: 14 amino acids. CDR3 sequence: CSASPGVGSYGYTF. The CDR3 nucleotides are TGCAGTGCTTCTCCAGGTGTGGGTAGCTATGGCTACACCTTC.

The chain employs TRBV2 and TRBJ2-1, with 11 bases that match TRBD2. J was trimmed by 3 bases and V by 7 bases; bases with no gene match: 5. The CDR3 loop spans 15 amino acids. Germline lookup yields CDR1 SNHLY and CDR2 FYNNEI. CDR3 sequence reads: CASNLAGGVYNEQFF. The CDR3 DNA reads as TGTGCCAGCAACCTAGCGGGAGGTGTCTACAATGAGCAGTTCTTC.

This clonotype showed up just a few times. The V gene is TRBV6-5, the J gene TRBJ2-4; TRBD1 might be the D (6 bases). TRBJ2-7 matches the DNA end more closely, so the J call is doubtful. The germline V gene encodes CDR1 MNHEY and CDR2 SVGAGI. This CDR3 comprises 16 residues. CDR3 protein: CASSYSGTPSVSEQYF. CDR3 DNA: TGTGCCAGCAGTTACTCGGGGACACCTTCAGTGAGCGAGCAGTACTTC.

The rearrangement uses TRBV2 and TRBJ2-5; TRBD1 matches 9 bases. Looked up from germline, CDR1 is SNHLY and CDR2 is FYNNEI. The CDR3 has 13 residues. The V gene end was trimmed by 4 bases and the J gene end by 3 bases; junction bases not matched to a gene: 0. In DNA form, the CDR3 reads TGTGCCAGCAGTGGGGACAGGGAAGAGACCCAGTACTTC. Translation: CASSGDREETQYF.

J is TRBJ1-1 and V is TRBV25-1, with 9 bases lining up with TRBD1. Trimming at V came to 3 bases and at J to 0 bases, leaving 5 bases not matched to a gene. The germline gives CDR1 MGHDK, CDR2 SYGVNS. There are 16 residues in the CDR3. The CDR3 sequence: CASSEARQGVNTEAFF. The CDR3 nucleotides read TGTGCCAGCAGTGAGGCCAGACAGGGGGTGAACACTGAAGCTTTCTTT.

V and J are TRBV20-1 and TRBJ2-5; D gene unclear. This CDR3 region has 13 residues. The V gene's germline CDR1 is DFQATT and CDR2 SNEGSKA (reference sequence). Trimming stripped 7 bases from V and 1 base from J, with 13 bases between. The CDR3, as DNA: TGCAGTGGTTTTAGCCTCCCCCAAGAGACCCAGTACTTC. Its translation is CSGFSLPQETQYF.

J is TRBJ1-5 and V is TRBV6-6; 10 positions match TRBD1. The trim removed 5 bases at V and 4 bases at J, leaving 11 bases unmatched. This CDR3 comprises 17 residues. Germline CDR1 MNHNY, CDR2 SVGAGI (reference sequence). In DNA form, the CDR3 reads TGTGCCAGCAGTCCTTCGACAGGGGGCTCTTGGAATCAGCCCCAGCATTTT. Translating gives CASSPSTGGSWNQPQHF.

The chain uses TRBV5-1 and TRBJ2-7; tentatively, D is TRBD1 or TRBD2 (5 bases each). Trimming removed 5 bases at V and 4 bases at J, with 19 bases between. Germline V gene data show CDR1 as SGHRS and CDR2 as YFSETQ. The CDR3 length is 15 residues. CDR3 residues: CASRHGRVREYEQYF. DNA of the CDR3: TGCGCCAGCAGGCATGGCAGGGTGAGGGAATACGAGCAGTACTTC.

The rearrangement joins TRBV15 to TRBJ1-1, with a tentative D call TRBD1 (6 bases). With 0 bases removed from V and 4 bases from J, the gap between germline ends came to 18 bases. CDR3 length: 17 residues. Germline V lookup: CDR1 LNHNV, CDR2 YYDKDF (reference sequence). CDR3 DNA sequence: TGTGCCACCAGCAGAGAGGGGGCTCCCCGGGGGGGCACTGAAGCTTTCTTT. This gives the protein CATSREGAPRGGTEAFF.

This chain joins TRBV13 and TRBJ2-4; D tentatively fits TRBD1 or TRBD2 (5 bases each). Germline V gene data show CDR1 as PRHDT and CDR2 as FYEKMQ (reference sequence). The CDR3 is 18 residues long. Between the trimmed V and J ends, which lost 0 bases and 0 bases, there was a span of 15 bases. CDR3 bases: TGTGCCAGCAGCTTAGGCCGTTGGGGGAGTTTAGCCAAAAACATTCAGTACTTC. It yields the protein CASSLGRWGSLAKNIQYF.

The rearrangement links TRBV20-1 to TRBJ1-1; tentative D call: TRBD1 (6 bases). Germline V CDR1 and CDR2: DFQATT, SNEGSKA (reference sequence). This CDR3 is 13 amino acids long. Between the trimmed V and J ends, which lost 7 bases and 4 bases, there was a span of 16 bases. The CDR3 protein is CSVTQGSGTEAFF. The CDR3 DNA reads as TGCAGTGTCACACAGGGCTCGGGCACTGAAGCTTTCTTT.

Written as DNA, the CDR3 is TGTGCCACGTCCGGGGGCGATCGGACAGATACGCAGTATTTT. It yields the protein CATSGGDRTDTQYF. The rearrangement uses TRBV6-4 and TRBJ2-3, with D perhaps assigned TRBD1 or TRBD2 (6 bases each). V lost 10 bases and J 3 bases, leaving 17 bases between the germline ends. This CDR3 contains 14 residues. CDR1 and CDR2 from the germline V gene are MRHNA and SNTAGT.

This clonotype came up a few times. The chain couples TRBV5-1 to TRBJ2-1; weak D call: TRBD1 (6 bases). The CDR3 totals 12 residues. Per germline, CDR1 SGHRS and CDR2 YFSETQ. Deletions cut 5 bases from V and 9 bases from J, with 12 bases between. In nucleotides, the CDR3 is TGCGCCAGCAGTATGGGGGCAGGTGAGCAGTTCTTC. The encoded protein is CASSMGAGEQFF.

This sequence joins TRBV12-5 and TRBJ2-5; D remains unclear. Trimming shortened V by 4 bases and J by 5 bases, and 11 bases separated the two germline ends. The CDR3 has 13 residues. The germline V gene encodes CDR1 LGHNT and CDR2 FRNRAP. CDR3 sequence (DNA): TGTGCTAGTGGTTGGAGTCGGTCGGAGACCCAGTACTTC. This sequence encodes CASGWSRSETQYF.

This clonotype was recorded a few times. The junction differs from germline at one of its ends, possibly a read error. The chain recombines TRBV5-1 with TRBJ2-7; D is perhaps TRBD1 (6 bases). The CDR3 is made up of 14 amino acids. From germline, CDR1 is SGHRS and CDR2 YFSETQ. CDR3 bases: TGCGCCAGCAGCTTTTACGGACAGAACTACGAGCGGTACTTC. Encoded protein: CASSFYGQNYERYF.

This clonotype was counted between two and nine times. V gene TRBV20-1 combines with J gene TRBJ2-1; no clear D. The germline gives CDR1 DFQATT, CDR2 SNEGSKA (reference sequence). The CDR3 extends over 14 amino acids. Trimming stripped 5 bases from V and 0 bases from J, with 11 bases between. CDR3: CSAQDGSSYNEQFF. In DNA, the CDR3 is TGCAGTGCTCAGGACGGTAGCTCCTACAATGAGCAGTTCTTC.

V and J are TRBV6-6 and TRBJ2-4, with TRBD2 matching over 10 bases. This CDR3 is built from 14 residues. Trimming at V came to 6 bases and at J to 13 bases, leaving 12 bases not matched to a gene. Germline CDR1 reads MNHNY; CDR2 reads SVGAGI (reference sequence). In DNA form, the CDR3 reads TGTGCCAGCAGCCTAGCGGGAGCGGGGGTTGAGCAGTACTTC. It encodes CASSLAGAGVEQYF.

This chain links TRBV7-9 with TRBJ2-2, with D maybe TRBD1 (5 bases). Germline CDR1 SEHNR, CDR2 FQNEAQ (reference sequence). The CDR3 extends over 16 amino acids. V lost 3 bases, J lost 0 bases, and 11 bases lay in between. The CDR3 DNA follows: TGTGCCAGCAGCTTCCCCGCGACAGCGAACACCGGGGAGCTGTTTTTT. Protein sequence: CASSFPATANTGELFF. The whole variable domain, filled in from reference TRBV7-9 and TRBJ2-2, reads DTGVSQNPRHKITKRGQNVTFRCDPISEHNRLYWYRQTLGQGPEFLTYFQNEAQLEKSRLLSDRFSAERPKGSFSTLEIQRTEQGDSAMYLCASSFPATANTGELFFGEGSRLTVL.

This clonotype was detected only a few times. The V and J genes are TRBV12-3 or TRBV12-4 and TRBJ2-1; D tentatively reads TRBD1 or TRBD2 (6 bases each). V gave up 1 base and J gave up 0 bases, with 16 bases separating them. This CDR3 spans 18 amino acids. This CDR3 is CASSLGAGRGRSYNEQFF. The CDR3, as DNA: TGTGCCAGCAGTTTAGGGGCGGGTCGGGGGCGCTCCTACAATGAGCAGTTCTTC.

This clonotype showed up just a few times. This chain uses TRBV7-2 with TRBJ2-5, with D possibly called TRBD1 or TRBD2 (5 bases each). The CDR3 consists of 15 residues. V lost 0 bases, J lost 4 bases, and 12 bases lay in between. In germline, CDR1 is SGHTA, CDR2 FQGNSA. CDR3 in DNA: TGTGCCAGCAGCTTAGCGTGGGGACGATCAGAGACCCAGTACTTC. The encoded protein is CASSLAWGRSETQYF.

V usage is TRBV7-9 and J usage is TRBJ1-2, with 7 bases lining up with TRBD1. The V and J ends lost 5 bases and 4 bases, in that order; junction bases with no gene match: 13. CDR3 length: 16 amino acids. Germline loops: CDR1 SEHNR, CDR2 FQNEAQ (reference sequence). In DNA form, the CDR3 reads TGTGCCAGCAGCCCAGGCCGAACACAGGGGACCTATGGCTACACCTTC. Translated, it gives CASSPGRTQGTYGYTF.

The rearrangement joins TRBV20-1 to TRBJ1-2, with TRBD1 matching over 9 bases. Germline loops: CDR1 DFQATT, CDR2 SNEGSKA (reference sequence). This CDR3 has 18 residues. The trim removed 0 bases at V and 4 bases at J, leaving 15 bases unmatched. The DNA for the CDR3 is TGCAGTGCTAGAGAGCCGTACGGACAGGGGATATCTCTCTATGGCTACACCTTC. This sequence encodes CSAREPYGQGISLYGYTF.

The count of this clonotype is one. This sequence joins TRBV29-1 and TRBJ2-1, with 7 positions matching TRBD2. CDR1 and CDR2 from the germline V gene are SQVTM and ANQGSEA. CDR3 length: 14 residues. Trimming took 7 bases from V and 5 from J; bases not matched to a gene: 11. CDR3 coding DNA: TGCAGCGCCTCCCCGGGGGGAGGTCACAATGAGCAGTTCTTC. This codes for CSASPGGGHNEQFF.

This chain uses TRBV6-5 with TRBJ2-1, with 7 bases identical to TRBD2. V shed 4 bases and J 10 bases; nucleotides not matched to a gene: 10. Germline-derived CDR1 and CDR2 are MNHEY and SVGAGI. The CDR3 totals 14 residues. The CDR3 is CASSSGGTDGEQFF. DNA for the CDR3: TGTGCCAGCAGTTCCGGGGGGACCGACGGAGAGCAGTTCTTC.

This clonotype was found a few times. The gene calls are TRBV27 and TRBJ2-7; unclear D gene. The CDR3 extends over 14 amino acids. V lost 6 bases to trimming and J lost 0 bases, with 12 bases between them. Germline V lookup: CDR1 MNHEY, CDR2 SMNVEV (reference sequence). The CDR3 sequence: CASSPLGGSYEQYF. CDR3 bases: TGTGCCAGCAGCCCTCTAGGTGGCTCCTACGAGCAGTACTTC.